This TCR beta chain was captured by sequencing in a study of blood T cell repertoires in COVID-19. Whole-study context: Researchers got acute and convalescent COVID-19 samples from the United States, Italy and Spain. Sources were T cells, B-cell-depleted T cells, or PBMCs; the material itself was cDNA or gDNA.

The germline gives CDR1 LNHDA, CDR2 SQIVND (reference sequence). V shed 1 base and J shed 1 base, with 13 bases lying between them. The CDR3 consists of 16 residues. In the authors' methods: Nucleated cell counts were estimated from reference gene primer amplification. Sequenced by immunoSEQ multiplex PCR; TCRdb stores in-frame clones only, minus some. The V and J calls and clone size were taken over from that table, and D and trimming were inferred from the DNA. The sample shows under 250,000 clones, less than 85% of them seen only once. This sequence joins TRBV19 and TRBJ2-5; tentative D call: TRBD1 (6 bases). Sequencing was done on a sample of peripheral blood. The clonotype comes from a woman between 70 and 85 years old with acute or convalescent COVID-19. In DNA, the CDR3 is TGTGCCAGTAGTATAGGGAACAGGGTACCCCAAGAGACCCAGTACTTC. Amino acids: CASSIGNRVPQETQYF. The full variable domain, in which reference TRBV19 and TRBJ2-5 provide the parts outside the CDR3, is DGGITQSPKYLFRKEGQNVTLSCEQNLNHDAMYWYRQDPGQGLRLIYYSQIVNDFQKGDIAEGYSVSREKKESFPLTVTSAQKNPTAFYLCASSIGNRVPQETQYFGPGTRLLVL.